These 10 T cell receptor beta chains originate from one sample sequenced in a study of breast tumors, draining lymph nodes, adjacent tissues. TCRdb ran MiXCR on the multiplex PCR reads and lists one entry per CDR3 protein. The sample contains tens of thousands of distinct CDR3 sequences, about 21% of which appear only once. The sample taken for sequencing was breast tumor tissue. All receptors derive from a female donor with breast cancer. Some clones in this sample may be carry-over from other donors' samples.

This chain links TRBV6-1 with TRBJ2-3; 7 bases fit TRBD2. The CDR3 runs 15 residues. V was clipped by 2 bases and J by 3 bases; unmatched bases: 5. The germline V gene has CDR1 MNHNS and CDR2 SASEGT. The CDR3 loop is CASSEWGGDTDTQYF. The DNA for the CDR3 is TGTGCCAGCAGTGAATGGGGGGGGGATACAGATACGCAGTATTTT.

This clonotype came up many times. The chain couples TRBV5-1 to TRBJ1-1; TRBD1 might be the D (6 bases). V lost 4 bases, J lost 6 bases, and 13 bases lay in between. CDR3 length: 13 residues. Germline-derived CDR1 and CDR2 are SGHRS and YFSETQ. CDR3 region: CASSPPGGSEAFF. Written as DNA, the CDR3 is TGCGCCAGCAGCCCCCCTGGGGGCTCTGAAGCTTTCTTT.

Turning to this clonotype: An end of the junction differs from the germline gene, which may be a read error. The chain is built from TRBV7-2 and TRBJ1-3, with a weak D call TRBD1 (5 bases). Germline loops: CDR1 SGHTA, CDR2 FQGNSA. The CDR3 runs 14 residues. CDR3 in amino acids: CASSPDSSGSTIYF. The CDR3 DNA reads TGTGCCAGCAGCCCAGACAGCTCTGGAAGCACCATATATTTT.

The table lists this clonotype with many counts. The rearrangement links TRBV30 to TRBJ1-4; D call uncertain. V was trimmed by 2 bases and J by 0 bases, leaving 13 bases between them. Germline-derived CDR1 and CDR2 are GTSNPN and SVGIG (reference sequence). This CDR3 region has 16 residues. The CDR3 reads CAWSPAGSTTNEKLFF. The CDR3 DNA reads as TGTGCCTGGAGTCCAGCTGGCTCCACAACTAATGAAAAACTGTTTTTT.

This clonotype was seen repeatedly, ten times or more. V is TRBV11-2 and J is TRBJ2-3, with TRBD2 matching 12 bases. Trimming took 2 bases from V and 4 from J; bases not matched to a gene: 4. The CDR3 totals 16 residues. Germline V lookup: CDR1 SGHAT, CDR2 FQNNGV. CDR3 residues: CASSLRLAGGPDTQYF. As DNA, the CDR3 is TGTGCCAGCAGCTTAAGGCTAGCGGGGGGGCCAGATACGCAGTATTTT.

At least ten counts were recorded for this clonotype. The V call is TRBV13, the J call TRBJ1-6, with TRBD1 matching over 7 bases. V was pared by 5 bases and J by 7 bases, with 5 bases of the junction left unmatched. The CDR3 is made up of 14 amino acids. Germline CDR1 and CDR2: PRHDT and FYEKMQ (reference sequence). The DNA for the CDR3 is TGTGCCAGCAGCCTCGACAGGGTGAATTCACCCCTCCACTTT. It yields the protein CASSLDRVNSPLHF.

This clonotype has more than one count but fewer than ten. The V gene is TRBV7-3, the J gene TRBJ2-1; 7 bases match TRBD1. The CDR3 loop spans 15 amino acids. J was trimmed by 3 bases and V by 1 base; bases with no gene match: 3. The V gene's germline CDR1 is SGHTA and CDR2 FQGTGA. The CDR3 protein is CASSLSGTDYNEQFF. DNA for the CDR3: TGTGCCAGCAGCTTAAGTGGGACAGACTACAATGAGCAGTTCTTC.

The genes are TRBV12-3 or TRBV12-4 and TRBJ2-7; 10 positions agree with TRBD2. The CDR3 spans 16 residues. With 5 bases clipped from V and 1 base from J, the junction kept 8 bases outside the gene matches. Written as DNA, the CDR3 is TGTGCCAGCAGTGAAGCGGGGGGGCTGCGGTCCTACGAGCAGTACTTC. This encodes CASSEAGGLRSYEQYF.

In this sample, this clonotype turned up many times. CDR3 sequence: CASSSDRNQPQHF. The CDR3 DNA follows: TGTGCCAGCTCAAGCGACAGGAATCAGCCCCAGCATTTT. V gene TRBV18 combines with J gene TRBJ1-5, with D perhaps TRBD1 (6 bases). V was clipped by 5 bases and J by 4 bases, with 9 bases between them. Per germline, CDR1 KGHSH and CDR2 LQKENI. The CDR3 spans 13 residues.

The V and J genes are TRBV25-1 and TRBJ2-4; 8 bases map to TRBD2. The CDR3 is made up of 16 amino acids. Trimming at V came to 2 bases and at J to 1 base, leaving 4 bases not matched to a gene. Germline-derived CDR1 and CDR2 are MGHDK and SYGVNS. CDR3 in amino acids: CASSEPGGGAKNIQYF. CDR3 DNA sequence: TGTGCCAGCAGTGAACCCGGGGGGGGGGCCAAAAACATTCAGTACTTC. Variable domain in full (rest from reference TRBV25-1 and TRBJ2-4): EADIYQTPRYLVIGTGKKITLECSQTMGHDKMYWYQQDPGMELHLIHYSYGVNSTEKGDLSSESTVSRIRTEHFPLTLESARPSHTSQYLCASSEPGGGAKNIQYFGAGTRLSVL.